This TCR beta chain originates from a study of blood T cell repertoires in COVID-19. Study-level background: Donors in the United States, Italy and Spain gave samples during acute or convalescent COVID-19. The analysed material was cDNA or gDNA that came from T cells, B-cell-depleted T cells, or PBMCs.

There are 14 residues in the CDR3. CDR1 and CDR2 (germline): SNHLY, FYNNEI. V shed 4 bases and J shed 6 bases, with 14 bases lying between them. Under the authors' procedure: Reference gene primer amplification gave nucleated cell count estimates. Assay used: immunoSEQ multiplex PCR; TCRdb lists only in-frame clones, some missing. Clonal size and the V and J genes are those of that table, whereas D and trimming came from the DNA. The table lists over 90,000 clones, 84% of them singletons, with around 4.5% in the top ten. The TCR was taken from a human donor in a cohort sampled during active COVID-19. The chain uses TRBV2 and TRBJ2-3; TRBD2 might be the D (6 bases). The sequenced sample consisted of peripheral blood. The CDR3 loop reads CASSVSHRGDTQYF. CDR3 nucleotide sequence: TGTGCCAGCAGTGTGTCCCATCGGGGGGATACGCAGTATTTT.